This T cell receptor beta chain was sequenced during a study of beta chain features in type 1 diabetes. TCRB transcripts that were expressed got sequenced, as all of the isolated RNA had been reverse transcribed. TCRdb's copy holds only in-frame clones and misses some; the assay was immunoSEQ multiplex PCR. The sample records 350,000 to 400,000 clones, roughly an eighth being singletons. In the case of this clone: Its cognate antigen is unknown.

Germline CDR1 MDHEN, CDR2 SYDVKM. This CDR3 has 12 residues. V was pared by 8 bases and J by 5 bases, with 1 base of the junction left unmatched. General observations from the study: It was possible that PCR favored shorter templates, equally so in patients and controls. Naive, central memory and Treg TCRB repertoires appeared more alike in patients than in healthy donors. Among patients with Type 1 diabetes, TCRB CDR3s were moderately but significantly shorter in every one of the four CD4+ subsets.

The sample comprised naive CD4+ T cells from blood. The source is a woman under 30 with type 1 diabetes. The chain is built from TRBV28 and TRBJ1-5, with TRBD1 identical over 9 bases. CDR3 in amino acids: CASGTGYQPQHF. Written as DNA, the CDR3 is TGTGCCAGCGGGACAGGGTATCAGCCCCAGCATTTT.